A selection of T cell receptor beta chains follows, all from one sample in a study of cytomegalovirus exposure and HLA in healthy donors. The data were produced by immunoSEQ multiplex PCR, yet TCRdb's version contains in-frame clones alone and is incomplete. The sample yields a few hundred thousand clones, over 60% seen once. The specimen was PBMCs. These receptors were taken from a man younger than 30 in good health and CMV-seronegative. Each CDR3 is given with its conserved first and last residue. Fields, in order: J gene, clone size, V gene, D gene, CDR3 protein, CDR3 DNA. A D gene is named only where the DNA matches it firmly. The size entry is marked missing in some rows and otherwise reads once, few, many or a size class.

TRBJ1-5,NA,TRBV5-1,NA,CASSLGGGEGNQPQHF,TGCGCCAGCAGCTTGGGTGGGGGCGAAGGCAATCAGCCCCAGCATTTT
TRBJ1-5,few,TRBV27,TRBD1,CASSGTGGANQPQHF,TGTGCCAGCAGCGGGACAGGGGGGGCCAATCAGCCCCAGCATTTT
TRBJ1-1,few,TRBV7-2,NA,CASSSWGGTEAFF,TGTGCCAGCAGCTCCTGGGGGGGCACTGAAGCTTTCTTT
TRBJ2-1,once,TRBV25-1,NA,CASRPIEPGEQFF,TGTGCCAGCAGGCCCATCGAGCCGGGTGAGCAGTTCTTC
TRBJ1-2,NA,TRBV7-2,TRBD1,CASSPSGPGGSVIYGYTF,TGTGCCAGCAGCCCATCGGGTCCAGGGGGGAGTGTGATCTATGGCTACACCTTC
TRBJ2-2,NA,TRBV19,TRBD1,CASRPGGTGELFF,TGTGCCAGTAGGCCAGGGGGCACCGGGGAGCTGTTTTTT
TRBJ2-2,NA,TRBV14,TRBD2,CASSQSPGLAGPTPGELFF,TGTGCCAGCAGCCAATCCCCGGGACTAGCGGGGCCAACTCCCGGGGAGCTGTTTTTT
TRBJ1-2,NA,TRBV28,TRBD1,CASSLRGTATNYGYTF,TGTGCCAGCAGTTTGAGGGGGACAGCAACTAACTATGGCTACACCTTC
TRBJ1-5,NA,TRBV28,TRBD1,CASSTIDRDQPQHF,TGTGCCAGCAGTACCATCGACAGGGATCAGCCCCAGCATTTT
TRBJ2-7,NA,TRBV6-6,TRBD1,CASSYPGQSEQYF,TGTGCCAGCAGTTACCCGGGACAGAGCGAGCAGTACTTC
TRBJ1-4,many,TRBV2,NA,CASMGAEKLFF,TGTGCCAGCATGGGCGCGGAAAAACTGTTTTTT
TRBJ2-1,NA,TRBV5-1,TRBD2,CASSLAGLAGEKSYNEQFF,TGCGCCAGCAGCTTGGCGGGACTAGCGGGAGAGAAGTCCTACAATGAGCAGTTCTTC
TRBJ2-1,NA,TRBV4-3,NA,CASSQARIMRNEQFF,TGCGCCAGCAGCCAAGCGCGGATTATGAGGAATGAGCAGTTCTTC
TRBJ2-7,NA,TRBV5-6,NA,CASSFPSALYEQYF,TGTGCCAGCAGCTTCCCTAGCGCCCTCTACGAGCAGTACTTC
TRBJ2-7,NA,TRBV19,TRBD2,CASSRAGGHEQYF,TGTGCCAGTAGTAGGGCGGGAGGACACGAGCAGTACTTC
TRBJ2-5,NA,TRBV5-1,NA,CASSPGTYQETQYF,TGCGCCAGCAGCCCCGGGACTTACCAAGAGACCCAGTACTTC
TRBJ2-3,NA,TRBV5-8,TRBD2,CASSSTSGRLFPTDTQYF,TGTGCCAGCAGCTCCACTAGCGGGAGGCTATTCCCCACAGATACGCAGTATTTT
TRBJ2-2,NA,TRBV19,TRBD2,CASSIEGLAGGYTGELFF,TGTGCCAGTAGTATAGAGGGACTAGCGGGGGGGTACACCGGGGAGCTGTTTTTT
TRBJ2-7,NA,TRBV7-9,NA,CSSSFYDGGTYEQYF,TGTTCCAGCAGCTTTTATGATGGAGGTACCTACGAGCAGTACTTC
TRBJ2-5,NA,TRBV9,NA,CASSPDPLWGRETQYF,TGTGCCAGCAGCCCCGACCCCCTTTGGGGGCGAGAGACCCAGTACTTC
TRBJ2-2,NA,TRBV7-9,NA,CAIREGDGELFF,TGTGCCATCCGTGAAGGGGACGGGGAGCTGTTTTTT
TRBJ1-2,NA,TRBV4-3,NA,CASSQDRAPANYGYTF,TGCGCCAGCAGCCAAGATCGAGCTCCTGCGAACTATGGCTACACCTTC
TRBJ2-5,NA,TRBV7-2,TRBD2,CASSLSGGLEGLQETQYF,TGTGCCAGCAGCTTGAGCGGGGGCCTCGAGGGGCTACAAGAGACCCAGTACTTC
TRBJ2-1,NA,TRBV6-5,TRBD2,CASRPPSGSAIEQFF,TGTGCCAGCAGACCTCCTAGCGGGAGTGCGATTGAGCAGTTCTTC
TRBJ2-5,few,TRBV18,NA,CASSPLDGGRETQYF,TGTGCCAGCTCACCACTGGATGGGGGCCGGGAGACCCAGTACTTC
TRBJ2-1,few,TRBV28,NA,CATDSSGLNEQFF,TGTGCCACCGACAGTTCGGGTCTCAATGAGCAGTTCTTC
TRBJ1-3,NA,TRBV6-1,NA,CASSESQGSGNTIYF,TGTGCCAGCAGTGAATCCCAGGGCTCTGGAAACACCATATATTTT
TRBJ2-1,few,TRBV28,NA,CASEVDRGSQFF,TGTGCCAGCGAAGTCGACCGAGGTTCGCAGTTCTTC
TRBJ2-7,NA,TRBV27,TRBD2,CASRRGGQQYF,TGTGCCAGCAGGCGGGGGGGCCAGCAGTACTTC
TRBJ2-1,few,TRBV5-1,TRBD2,CASSLAGLAGLEFF,TGCGCCAGCAGCCTGGCCGGCCTAGCGGGTTTGGAGTTCTTC
TRBJ2-2,NA,TRBV30,TRBD1,CACTGGNTGELFF,TGTGCCTGTACAGGGGGAAACACCGGGGAGCTGTTTTTT
TRBJ2-1,NA,TRBV10-3,TRBD2,CAISEMGTSGKNEQFF,TGTGCCATCAGTGAGATGGGGACTAGCGGGAAAAATGAGCAGTTCTTC
TRBJ1-1,NA,TRBV7-2,TRBD1,CASSSLVTGGRTEAFF,TGTGCCAGCAGCTCCCTAGTAACAGGGGGCCGAACTGAAGCTTTCTTT
TRBJ2-1,NA,TRBV5-1,NA,CASSFYRAIDEQFF,TGCGCCAGCAGCTTCTACAGGGCTATTGATGAGCAGTTCTTC
TRBJ1-2,NA,TRBV19,TRBD1,CASSPIPFGDRHGYTF,TGTGCCAGTAGTCCGATCCCCTTTGGGGACAGGCATGGCTACACCTTC
TRBJ1-1,once,TRBV18,NA,CASSPLRKPGLISENTEAFF,TGTGCCAGCTCACCGCTAAGGAAGCCAGGGCTAATCTCAGAGAACACTGAAGCTTTCTTT
TRBJ1-5,NA,TRBV28,TRBD1,CASSLSTGAGGNQPQHF,TGTGCCAGCAGTTTATCTACGGGGGCAGGGGGTAATCAGCCCCAGCATTTT
TRBJ2-7,NA,TRBV4-3,NA,CASSQAADGGEQYF,TGCGCCAGCAGCCAAGCGGCGGACGGGGGCGAGCAGTACTTC
TRBJ2-7,NA,TRBV9,NA,CASSVSSRGLFDEQYF,TGTGCCAGCAGCGTAAGCTCTCGGGGATTGTTTGACGAGCAGTACTTC
TRBJ2-4,few,TRBV15,TRBD1,CATTDRGNAKNIQYF,TGTGCCACCACAGACAGGGGAAATGCCAAAAACATTCAGTACTTC
TRBJ2-7,NA,TRBV30,NA,CASQRGSLSYEQYF,TGTGCCTCCCAAAGGGGCAGCCTCTCTTACGAGCAGTACTTC
TRBJ2-3,NA,TRBV30,NA,CAWSRTDSDTQYF,TGTGCCTGGAGTCGGACAGATTCAGATACGCAGTATTTT
TRBJ1-4,NA,TRBV27,TRBD1,CASSLYSGGNEKLFF,TGTGCCAGCAGTTTATATTCAGGGGGTAATGAAAAACTGTTTTTT
TRBJ2-2,NA,TRBV7-8,TRBD2,CASSLIAGVNTGELFF,TGTGCCAGCAGCCTAATAGCGGGGGTAAACACCGGGGAGCTGTTTTTT
TRBJ1-2,NA,TRBV19,TRBD1,CASSINWDRVDYGYTF,TGTGCCAGTAGTATCAATTGGGACAGGGTGGACTATGGCTACACCTTC
TRBJ2-3,NA,TRBV11-1,TRBD2,CVSSPSGGPTDTQYF,TGTGTCAGCAGCCCTAGCGGGGGGCCCACAGATACGCAGTATTTT
TRBJ2-3,NA,TRBV7-2,TRBD2,CASSLRLAGSTDTQYF,TGTGCCAGCAGCTTAAGACTAGCGGGCAGCACAGATACGCAGTATTTT
TRBJ2-5,NA,TRBV6-5,TRBD1,CASSYSGGEGETQYF,TGTGCCAGCAGTTACTCAGGGGGCGAAGGGGAGACCCAGTACTTC
TRBJ2-7,NA,TRBV2,NA,CASSERYLTSYEQYF,TGTGCCAGCAGTGAACGGTACCTTACCTCCTACGAGCAGTACTTC
TRBJ1-1,few,TRBV7-9,NA,CASSAGGENTEAFF,TGTGCCAGCAGCGCCGGGGGGGAGAACACTGAAGCTTTCTTT
TRBJ2-7,NA,TRBV4-3,TRBD1,CASSQDQQGADYEQYF,TGCGCCAGCAGCCAAGACCAACAGGGGGCTGACTACGAGCAGTACTTC